This T cell receptor beta chain was found in a study of breast tumors, draining lymph nodes, adjacent tissues. Study-wide results and caveats: Most tumor T cells seemingly derive from lymph node, then expand in tumor. Tumor T cell lymph node origin was a supported hypothesis, not proven. Tumor TCR diversity was below lymph nodes but above nontumor tissue. Tumor and nontumor repertoires were significantly more similar in luminal-like than in basal-like breast cancer.

TCRdb itself ran the multiplex PCR reads through MiXCR, one entry per CDR3 protein. The table has roughly 100,000 distinct CDR3 sequences, more than 25% seen once. The sample holds many counts of this clonotype. Antigen unknown. CDR3 length: 15 amino acids. CDR1 is KGHDR, CDR2 SFDVKD, per germline. Germline trimming cut 4 bases from V and 4 bases from J; bases unmatched to any gene: 8. Axillary draining lymph nodes of breast cancer patients supplied the node samples. The source is a female donor with breast cancer. Some clones in this sample may be carry-over from other donors' samples. The rearrangement joins TRBV24-1 to TRBJ2-7; 8 bases align to TRBD2. Input material: axillary lymph node tissue. The CDR3 sequence: CATSDPTSGIYEQYF. CDR3 nucleotides: TGTGCCACCAGTGACCCCACTAGCGGAATATACGAGCAGTACTTC.